Following are 9 T cell receptor beta chains from one sample sequenced in a study of T cells in Graves' hyperthyroidism and ophthalmopathy. What was amplified from RNA transcripts were TCR beta CDR3 regions. Using the HTBI primer set, a first-round RT-PCR was run on the TCR CDR3. From the multiplex PCR reads, TCRdb called clonotypes with MiXCR, one entry per CDR3 protein. In the table there are 300,000 or so distinct CDR3 sequences, about 20% of which are singletons. The sequencing sample was made of blood. The source is a woman aged 45 to 65 with Graves' hyperthyroidism.

This clonotype occurred many times. The chain couples TRBV2 to TRBJ2-3, with 8 bases aligning to TRBD1. This CDR3 region has 17 residues. Trimming removed 4 bases from V and 1 base from J; junction bases left unmatched: 10. Looked up from germline, CDR1 is SNHLY and CDR2 is FYNNEI. This CDR3 reads CASSVTYDRGGTDTQYF. CDR3 nucleotide sequence: TGTGCCAGCAGTGTAACCTACGACAGGGGCGGCACAGATACGCAGTATTTT.

The chain recombines TRBV5-1 with TRBJ2-3, with D maybe TRBD1 (8 bases). CDR3 length: 15 residues. Between the trimmed V and J ends, which lost 4 bases and 3 bases, there was a span of 15 bases. Germline-derived CDR1 and CDR2 are SGHRS and YFSETQ. CDR3 loop: CASSTGQGGTDTQYF. CDR3 bases: TGCGCCAGCAGCACCGGACAGGGAGGGACAGATACGCAGTATTTT.

A remark on this clonotype: This clone may be a read error of a much larger clone one base away. The CDR3 protein is CASSMIRGKPQHF. The CDR3 coding sequence is TGTGCCAGCAGTATGATCAGGGGAAAGCCCCAGCATTTT. This chain links TRBV2 with TRBJ1-5, with a tentative D call TRBD1 (6 bases). The germline V gene encodes CDR1 SNHLY and CDR2 FYNNEI. The CDR3 runs to 13 residues. Trimming took off 5 bases at V and 8 bases at J, with 13 bases between the two ends.

This clonotype was counted many times. The J gene is TRBJ2-7, the V gene TRBV20-1; D unresolved. The CDR3 is 14 amino acids. Germline loops: CDR1 DFQATT, CDR2 SNEGSKA (reference sequence). The ends were cut back, 3 bases at V and 2 bases at J, with 14 bases in the middle. The CDR3 DNA reads as TGCAGTGCTAGTAGGGCAGGAACCACCTACGAGCAGTACTTC. It specifies CSASRAGTTYEQYF.

This clonotype occurred many times. J is TRBJ1-5 and V is TRBV12-3 or TRBV12-4, with 8 bases aligning to TRBD1. V shed 1 base, J shed 6 bases, and the junction held 2 bases outside the gene matches. This CDR3 spans 14 amino acids. CDR3 coding DNA: TGTGCCAGCAGTTTAGGGACAGGGCGTCAGCCCCAGCATTTT. Translating it yields CASSLGTGRQPQHF.

In its sample, this clonotype was seen a few times. This chain joins TRBV6-1 and TRBJ2-2, with TRBD1 matching over 7 bases. This CDR3 is built from 16 residues. Trimming removed 6 bases from V and 3 bases from J; junction bases left unmatched: 10. Germline CDR1 reads MNHNS; CDR2 reads SASEGT. The CDR3 spells CASRAWQGVHTGELFF. The CDR3 bases are TGTGCCAGCAGAGCCTGGCAGGGGGTTCACACCGGGGAGCTGTTTTTT.

This sequence joins TRBV6-1 and TRBJ2-7; no clear D. CDR3 size: 10 residues. Germline CDR1 MNHNS, CDR2 SASEGT. Trimming cost V 9 bases and J 0 bases, with 3 bases left between them. CDR3 loop: CARFSYEQYF. CDR3 DNA sequence: TGTGCCAGGTTCTCCTACGAGCAGTACTTC.

This clonotype was seen more than once but under ten times. This chain's CDR3 is CSAHRQGGEQFF. The CDR3 DNA is TGCAGTGCTCATAGACAGGGGGGTGAGCAGTTCTTC. The chain links TRBV20-1 to TRBJ2-1; 9 bases line up with TRBD1. CDR1 and CDR2 (germline): DFQATT, SNEGSKA (reference sequence). With 5 bases clipped from V and 9 bases from J, the junction kept 5 bases outside the gene matches. The CDR3 spans 12 residues.

This clonotype was observed many times. This chain links TRBV7-2 with TRBJ1-1; D uncertain. V was shortened by 3 bases and J by 5 bases, with 7 bases between the two germline ends. Germline lookup yields CDR1 SGHTA and CDR2 FQGNSA. CDR3 size: 12 residues. CDR3 nucleotides: TGTGCCAGCAGCTTTAGACGGACTGAAGCTTTCTTT. Translating gives CASSFRRTEAFF.